The 5 T cell receptor beta chains below were found in one sample sequenced in a study of blood T cell repertoires in COVID-19. Method: immunoSEQ multiplex PCR; TCRdb's copy keeps in-frame clones and lacks some. The sample lists hundreds of thousands of clones, 82% occurring once. Sequencing input: peripheral blood. The receptors stem from a woman aged 80 or over with acute or convalescent COVID-19.

J is TRBJ1-2 and V is TRBV19, with 10 positions matching TRBD1. Germline V gene sequence: CDR1 LNHDA, CDR2 SQIVND (reference sequence). CDR3 length equals 15 residues. V shed 5 bases and J 0 bases; nucleotides not matched to a gene: 3. CDR3 DNA sequence: TGTGCCAGTAGTCCTGACAGGGGGCCTAACTATGGCTACACCTTC. It is translated as CASSPDRGPNYGYTF.

This rearrangement joins TRBV6-5 to TRBJ1-2, with 8 bases lining up with TRBD1. This CDR3 spans 16 amino acids. Losses at the gene ends were 0 bases for V and 7 bases for J; bases not matched to a gene: 10. Germline-derived CDR1 and CDR2 are MNHEY and SVGAGI. CDR3 residues: CASSYSTLTGGIGYTF. CDR3 bases: TGTGCCAGCAGTTACTCGACGCTAACAGGGGGTATTGGCTACACCTTC.

J is TRBJ2-4 and V is TRBV7-2; 10 bases map to TRBD2. The CDR3 length is 14 residues. Germline V CDR1 and CDR2: SGHTA, FQGNSA. V dropped 0 bases and J dropped 10; count of bases not matched to a gene: 3. This CDR3 is CASSLALAGVIQYF. The DNA of the CDR3 is TGTGCCAGCAGCTTAGCCCTAGCGGGAGTTATTCAGTACTTC.

Turning to this clone: Other DNA sequences in the same sample also yield this CDR3. The chain couples TRBV9 to TRBJ2-1; no clear D. Trimming cost V 0 bases and J 2 bases, with 9 bases left between them. The length of the CDR3 is 15 residues. The germline V gene encodes CDR1 SGDLS and CDR2 YYNGEE. CDR3 DNA: TGTGCCAGCAGCGTAGCTTCCGTTACCTACAATGAGCAGTTCTTC. Protein product: CASSVASVTYNEQFF. Full variable domain (rest looked up from reference TRBV9 and TRBJ2-1): DSGVTQTPKHLITATGQRVTLRCSPRSGDLSVYWYQQSLDQGLQFLIQYYNGEERAKGNILERFSAQQFPDLHSELNLSSLELGDSALYFCASSVASVTYNEQFFGPGTRLTVL.

A few counts support this clone. Written as DNA, the CDR3 is TGTGCCAGCAGCTTAAAAAAACCAGGGGATGTAAGCAATCAGCCCCAGCATTTT. Translated, it gives CASSLKKPGDVSNQPQHF. The chain has TRBV7-8 and TRBJ1-5; D is possibly TRBD1 (6 bases). The V gene lost 2 bases and the J gene lost 1 base, with 18 bases spanning the gap. Germline CDR1 reads SGHVS; CDR2 reads FQNEAQ. The CDR3 runs 18 residues.